This TCR beta chain is drawn from a study of blood T cell repertoires in COVID-19. Study background: The United States, Italy and Spain supplied acute and convalescent COVID-19 samples.

This clone was observed at least ten times. Trimming cost V 7 bases and J 4 bases; bases outside gene matches: 7. CDR1 LNHDA and CDR2 SQIVND come from the germline V gene (reference sequence). The CDR3 is made up of 14 amino acids. Here immunoSEQ multiplex PCR was the method, and the copy in TCRdb shows in-frame clones only, minus some. The repertoire consists of under 200,000 clones, with 80% to 85% occurring once and the leading ten covering roughly 9%. V usage is TRBV19 and J usage is TRBJ2-1, with 7 bases lining up with TRBD1. Sequencing was performed on peripheral blood. This clonotype was obtained from a woman of 80 years or more with active or convalescent COVID-19. CDR3 amino acids: CASKSGTEYNEQFF. The CDR3 DNA is TGTGCCAGTAAATCAGGGACAGAGTACAATGAGCAGTTCTTC.